This T cell receptor (beta chain) appears in the sequencing data of a study of T cell responses to AZD1222 COVID-19 vaccine. The wider study: Analyses pooled second doses at about 4 or about 12 weeks.

For this clone: Its antigen remains unknown.

Broader study findings: Repertoires were obtained solely post-peak T cell response. Possibly, clonal diversity was underestimated; donors were largely white British and included more females. Among AZD1222 vaccinees, only 5 to 7 were seropositive at baseline.

Assay used: immunoSEQ multiplex PCR; TCRdb lists only in-frame clones, some missing. The data contain under 200,000 clones, approximately 94% of them singletons. CDR3 length: 15 residues. V dropped 7 bases and J dropped 4 bases, with 19 bases sitting between them. In germline, CDR1 is ENHRY, CDR2 SYGVKD. J is TRBJ1-1 and V is TRBV10-3; D is perhaps TRBD1 (6 bases). This specimen was peripheral blood, taken on day 0 of AZD1222 vaccination. The TCR comes from an adult in good health. The CDR3 loop reads CAIMNGPGAGTEAFF. The CDR3 DNA reads as TGTGCCATCATGAACGGCCCAGGGGCTGGCACTGAAGCTTTCTTT.